This T cell receptor (beta chain) was recorded in a study of blood T cell repertoires in COVID-19. Across the whole study: Sites across the United States, Italy and Spain contributed samples from acute and convalescent COVID-19. From T cells, B-cell-depleted T cells, or PBMCs came the material, which was cDNA or gDNA.

Authors' methods: Amplification with reference gene primers provided the estimates of nucleated cell counts. TCRdb's table, derived via immunoSEQ multiplex PCR, lists solely in-frame clones and lacks some. V, J and clone size reflect that table, while D and trimming were determined from the DNA. The sample includes 140,000 to 150,000 clones, roughly nine tenths of them seen just once. V lost 3 bases, J lost 5 bases, and 3 bases stayed unmatched. Germline lookup yields CDR1 SGHTS and CDR2 YDEGEE. The CDR3 sequence is 14 residues long. The gene calls are TRBV5-8 and TRBJ2-3, with 10 bases aligning to TRBD1. Material for sequencing was peripheral blood. The receptor was derived from a human donor with COVID-19, enrolled during active disease. The donor label of this sample is uncertain. CDR3 DNA sequence: TGTGCCAGCAGCTCGGGACAGGGGTTAGATACGCAGTATTTT. Protein product: CASSSGQGLDTQYF.